Following are 27 T cell receptor beta chains from one sample sequenced in a study of vaccination and CD4 T cells after COVID-19. Treatment here: roughly 11-day PBMC culture with coronavirus spike peptide pools or control peptides (ViraFEST assay). No antigen has been assigned to these receptors. The assay that was used to sequence DNA from cultured CD4+ T cells was the Oncomine TCR Beta short-read assay. MiXCR, applied by TCRdb to the PCR reads, yields one record per CDR3 protein. The sample holds about 9,000 distinct CDR3 sequences; about 21% are singletons and the top ten take less than 25%. The sequencing input was cultured CD4+ T cells from blood. The source of these receptors is a human donor with COVID-19.

For this clonotype: At one boundary the junction diverges from the germline segment, which might be a read error. CDR3 loop: CASNLRPGTNEKLFF. The CDR3 region has the DNA TGTGCCAGCAACTTAAGGCCAGGGACTAATGAAAAACTGTTTTTT. This rearrangement joins TRBV7-2 to TRBJ1-4, with D tentatively TRBD1 (5 bases). This CDR3 region has 15 residues. CDR1 is SGHTA and CDR2 is FQGNSA in the germline V gene.

By sample fraction, this clonotype is medium-sized. This chain joins TRBV15 and TRBJ1-1; D gene unclear. CDR1 LNHNV and CDR2 YYDKDF come from the germline V gene (reference sequence). The CDR3 extends over 14 amino acids. Trimming pared 4 bases from V and 4 bases from J, leaving 13 bases between. The CDR3 nucleotides read TGTGCCACCAGCAATCCCGCCGGGCTCACTGAAGCTTTCTTT. This translates into CATSNPAGLTEAFF.

This clonotype appeared a few times. The V gene is TRBV7-9, the J gene TRBJ2-7; D gene uncertain. The CDR3 consists of 14 residues. Deletions cut 5 bases from V and 7 bases from J, with 18 bases between. Germline V gives CDR1 SEHNR, CDR2 FQNEAQ (reference sequence). CDR3 DNA sequence: TGTGCCAGCAGCCCCTGGGGTGCTCCCCGTGAGCAGTACTTC. As protein: CASSPWGAPREQYF.

As to this clonotype: The conserved final phenylalanine or tryptophan is absent from the CDR3, which likely points to a read error. V usage is TRBV10-1 and J usage is TRBJ1-2; no clear D. CDR1 is WNHNN and CDR2 is SYGVQD in the germline V gene (reference sequence). This CDR3 contains 14 residues. V was shortened by 4 bases and J by 5 bases, with 14 bases between the two germline ends. As DNA, the CDR3 is TGCGCCAGCAGTGGTGCCGACCGATCGTATGGCTACACCTCC. This translates into CASSGADRSYGYTS.

V usage is TRBV6-1 and J usage is TRBJ1-2, with unresolved D. Between the trimmed V and J ends, which lost 5 bases and 3 bases, there was a span of 16 bases. Germline CDR1 and CDR2: MNHNS and SASEGT. CDR3 size: 15 residues. The CDR3 DNA reads TGTGCCAGCAGTACCTTAACGGAGAGCCACTATGGCTACACCTTC. This gives the protein CASSTLTESHYGYTF.

V usage is TRBV11-2 and J usage is TRBJ2-1; TRBD2 matches at 10 bases. The V and J ends lost 0 bases and 12 bases, in that order; junction bases with no gene match: 8. Germline CDR1 is SGHAT and CDR2 is FQNNGV. The CDR3 runs 15 residues. CDR3 sequence reads: CASSLDPAGGPSQFF. In DNA, the CDR3 is TGTGCCAGCAGCTTAGACCCAGCGGGGGGGCCTTCGCAGTTCTTC.

The chain links TRBV28 to TRBJ1-1; D unresolved. The CDR3 covers 14 residues. Germline CDR1 is MDHEN and CDR2 is SYDVKM. Deletions cut 0 bases from V and 1 base from J, with 6 bases between. CDR3 nucleotides: TGTGCCAGCAGTTTATGGGGGAGGAACACTGAAGCTTTCTTT. Translating it yields CASSLWGRNTEAFF.

In this sample, this clonotype turned up a few times. The chain has TRBV20-1 and TRBJ1-2; D possibly corresponds to TRBD1 (6 bases). V lost 6 bases to trimming and J lost 4 bases, with 12 bases between them. The CDR3 totals 12 residues. Germline V gene lookup returns CDR1 DFQATT and CDR2 SNEGSKA (reference sequence). CDR3: CSAPEDSYGYTF. CDR3 nucleotides: TGCAGTGCGCCGGAGGACAGCTATGGCTACACCTTC.

V usage is TRBV9 and J usage is TRBJ2-3; D may be TRBD1 (5 bases). Judging by the DNA end, TRBJ1-5 fits better; the J call may be wrong. This CDR3 region has 15 residues. The germline V gene has CDR1 SGDLS and CDR2 YYNGEE. The CDR3 coding sequence is TGTGCCAGCAGCACCATGGGGGGACGCACAGATACGCAGCATTTT. It yields the protein CASSTMGGRTDTQHF.

The genes are TRBV5-1 and TRBJ1-6; D not resolved. The CDR3 covers 15 residues. Trimming took off 1 base at V and 3 bases at J, with 8 bases between the two ends. CDR1 SGHRS and CDR2 YFSETQ come from the germline V gene. The CDR3: CASSLRSDYNSPLHF. CDR3 nucleotides: TGCGCCAGCAGCTTGCGGTCGGACTATAATTCACCCCTCCACTTT.

The chain is built from TRBV5-3 and TRBJ2-7; D unclear. TRBV5-3 is designated an ORF whose function remains uncertain. The CDR3 covers 16 residues. Trimming stripped 4 bases from V and 2 bases from J, with 19 bases between. The DNA of the CDR3 is TGTGCCAGAAGCATCCCCGGACGGCGGACCACCTACGAGCAGTACTTC. This sequence encodes CARSIPGRRTTYEQYF.

Only a few counts were recorded for this clonotype. V usage is TRBV7-3 and J usage is TRBJ2-2; D call uncertain. The germline gives CDR1 SGHTA, CDR2 FQGTGA. Trimming stripped 1 base from V and 2 bases from J, with 11 bases between. This CDR3 is built from 16 residues. CDR3: CASSLSSMRNTGELFF. CDR3 nucleotides: TGTGCCAGCAGCTTAAGCTCCATGCGTAACACCGGGGAGCTGTTTTTT.

V and J are TRBV24-1 and TRBJ2-5, with D possibly TRBD1 on 5 matching bases. Between the trimmed V and J ends, which lost 2 bases and 4 bases, there was a span of 13 bases. The CDR3 is 15 amino acids. CDR1 and CDR2 (germline): KGHDR, SFDVKD. In DNA form, the CDR3 reads TGTGCCACCAGTGATTCCAGGGTTAGGCCAGAGACCCAGTACTTC. This gives the protein CATSDSRVRPETQYF.

This clonotype was observed a handful of times. The V and J genes are TRBV7-6 and TRBJ1-6, with D tentatively TRBD1 (6 bases). Germline CDR1 reads SGHVS; CDR2 reads FNYEAQ. This CDR3 region has 17 residues. Trimming stripped 3 bases from V and 6 bases from J, with 18 bases between. The CDR3: CASSLRTVKTVNSPLHF. Here the CDR3 DNA reads TGTGCCAGCAGCTTGAGGACAGTCAAAACCGTTAATTCACCCCTCCACTTT.

By share of the sample, this clonotype is medium-sized. The chain has TRBV20-1 and TRBJ1-1; TRBD1 is a possible D gene (5 bases). This CDR3 region has 16 residues. With 0 bases removed from V and 0 bases from J, the gap between germline ends came to 14 bases. Germline V gene data show CDR1 as DFQATT and CDR2 as SNEGSKA (reference sequence). The DNA for the CDR3 is TGCAGTGCTAGAGATCCGAGAAGGGGTGTGAACACTGAAGCTTTCTTT. Protein sequence: CSARDPRRGVNTEAFF.

The chain joins TRBV7-2 to TRBJ1-5; D uncertain. The V end lost 6 bases, the J end lost 2 bases, and 8 bases lay between the germline ends. The CDR3 is 13 amino acids. Germline CDR1 is SGHTA and CDR2 is FQGNSA. In DNA form, the CDR3 reads TGTGCCAGCAGTCCCCTTCGCAATCAGCCCCAGCATTTT. Protein: CASSPLRNQPQHF.

The V and J genes are TRBV20-1 and TRBJ1-2; a possible D gene is TRBD1 (6 bases). This CDR3 is 14 amino acids long. Between the trimmed V and J ends, which lost 6 bases and 2 bases, there was a span of 16 bases. Germline assignment: CDR1 DFQATT and CDR2 SNEGSKA (reference sequence). The CDR3 reads CSAPPGDRNYGYTF. CDR3 DNA sequence: TGCAGTGCCCCCCCAGGTGACAGGAACTATGGCTACACCTTC.

This sequence joins TRBV19 and TRBJ2-5, with no clear D. V was clipped by 10 bases and J by 2 bases, with 17 bases between them. Germline loops: CDR1 LNHDA, CDR2 SQIVND (reference sequence). The CDR3 length is 14 residues. The CDR3 reads CATKYGVGQETQYF. The CDR3 DNA follows: TGTGCCACCAAATATGGGGTTGGGCAAGAGACCCAGTACTTC.

By proportion, this clonotype is medium-sized. The chain recombines TRBV7-2 with TRBJ2-5, with D perhaps matching TRBD2 (6 bases). In germline, CDR1 is SGHTA, CDR2 FQGNSA. This CDR3 region has 13 residues. Trimming stripped 5 bases from V and 4 bases from J, with 11 bases between. The DNA for the CDR3 is TGTGCCAGCAGCGGGACTTGGACAGAGACCCAGTACTTC. Amino acid sequence: CASSGTWTETQYF.

The V and J genes are TRBV6-2 or TRBV6-3 and TRBJ1-5, with 9 bases lining up with TRBD1. The CDR3 runs 15 residues. V shed 4 bases, J shed 3 bases, and the junction held 4 bases outside the gene matches. From germline, CDR1 is MNHEY and CDR2 SVGEGT. CDR3 bases: TGTGCCAGCAGTTTGGGACAGGGAAACAATCAGCCCCAGCATTTT. Translated: CASSLGQGNNQPQHF.

The chain couples TRBV15 to TRBJ1-6; the D gene is possibly TRBD1 (5 bases). In germline, CDR1 is LNHNV, CDR2 YYDKDF (reference sequence). Deletions cut 1 base from V and 5 bases from J, with 9 bases between. The CDR3 loop spans 15 amino acids. CDR3 DNA: TGTGCCACCAGCAGAGGACAGCCGAATAATTCACCCCTCCACTTT. Amino acids: CATSRGQPNNSPLHF.

The V call is TRBV6-5, the J call TRBJ2-7; D is possibly TRBD1 (5 bases). The CDR3 runs to 14 residues. Germline CDR1 MNHEY, CDR2 SVGAGI. Trimming shortened V by 4 bases and J by 5 bases, and 15 bases separated the two germline ends. Here the CDR3 DNA reads TGTGCCAGCAGTTTGGCACATGGCAGGGACGAGCAGTACTTC. Translated, it gives CASSLAHGRDEQYF.

By sample fraction, this clonotype is medium-sized. The gene calls are TRBV20-1 and TRBJ1-5; no clear D. Trimming removed 3 bases at V and 4 bases at J, with 13 bases between. Germline V gene sequence: CDR1 DFQATT, CDR2 SNEGSKA (reference sequence). This CDR3 is 14 amino acids long. In nucleotides, the CDR3 is TGCAGTGCTAGCGCCATAAACGGAAATCAGCCCCAGCATTTT. Amino acid sequence: CSASAINGNQPQHF.

Relative to its sample, this clonotype is medium-sized. V usage is TRBV27 and J usage is TRBJ1-2; 9 positions match TRBD1. The CDR3 contains 14 residues. Germline assignment: CDR1 MNHEY and CDR2 SMNVEV (reference sequence). V gave up 0 bases and J gave up 7 bases; unmatched junction bases: 3. CDR3 sequence: CASSLSRDRAGYTF. CDR3 DNA: TGTGCCAGCAGTTTATCTCGGGACAGGGCTGGCTACACCTTC.

This clonotype was recorded a few times. The chain is built from TRBV20-1 and TRBJ2-6; maybe TRBD2 (6 bases). The CDR3 is 16 residues long. V was pared by 0 bases and J by 2 bases, with 11 bases between. Germline lookup yields CDR1 DFQATT and CDR2 SNEGSKA (reference sequence). As DNA, the CDR3 is TGCAGTGCTAGAGATCCGGGGGACGCTGGGGCCAACGTCCTGACTTTC. Residues: CSARDPGDAGANVLTF.

Of note for this clonotype: At one end, the junction sequence differs from germline, possibly due to a read error. The rearrangement links TRBV6-1 to TRBJ1-1, with D uncertain. Germline-derived CDR1 and CDR2 are MNHNS and SASEGT. The CDR3 runs to 11 residues. CDR3 sequence (DNA): TGTGCCAGCTCTCAGAACGCTGAAGCTTTCTTT. Translation gives CASSQNAEAFF.

This clonotype counts as medium-sized. The chain uses TRBV20-1 and TRBJ1-6; D not resolved. CDR1 DFQATT and CDR2 SNEGSKA come from the germline V gene (reference sequence). This CDR3 contains 15 residues. Trimming pared 0 bases from V and 0 bases from J, leaving 6 bases between. CDR3 residues: CSARESSSYNSPLHF. The CDR3 region has the DNA TGCAGTGCTAGAGAGTCTAGCTCCTATAATTCACCCCTCCACTTT.